Here is one T cell receptor beta chain with its context. Its antigen is unidentified. The data were obtained in a study of T-cell memory formation after mild COVID-19. Overall study: Largely, TCR clusters stayed within a single donor. Study-wide results and caveats: Within pre-infection memory, some responding clones were found, suggesting cross-reactive memory joined. There was a balanced CD4/CD8 profile in clones contracting day 15 to 85, and later expanders leaned CD4+.

5'RACE with constant-segment primers yielded barcoded, UMI-tagged TCR alpha and TCR beta cDNA libraries. TCRdb re-derived calls from the 5' RACE reads in MiXCR, one entry per CDR3 protein. The table includes about 430,000 distinct CDR3 sequences, approximately 24% detected once. V was clipped by 2 bases and J by 4 bases; unmatched bases: 5. CDR3 length: 16 amino acids. This chain uses TRBV6-7 with TRBJ2-6, with 7 positions matching TRBD1. TRBV6-7 is treated as an ORF (open reading frame) with a function not yet certain. The sample was PBMCs or a T cell subset sorted from them (not recorded which). The receptor was derived from an adult woman who had mild COVID-19 (a few samples of this study predate the infection). Cell type and time point are not known. The CDR3 is CASSYPTGSGANVLTF. CDR3 sequence (DNA): TGTGCCAGCAGTTACCCGACAGGGAGCGGGGCCAACGTCCTGACTTTC.